These 24 T cell receptor beta chains share one sample of origin, sequenced in a study of T cell responses to AZD1222 COVID-19 vaccine (dated by TCRdb to the early 2020s). The library was built by means of the immunoSEQ multiplex PCR assay. TCRdb carries this immuneACCESS record with in-frame sequences only. Its versions omit some clonotypes, under half of them owing to an unresolved V gene in the studies checked, with the rest unexplained. The sample records 180,000 or so clones, 88% of which are singletons. The ten largest clones represent around 7.9% of the sample. This specimen's time point label, interpreted: baseline before first vaccination. The specimen was peripheral blood, collected on day 0 of AZD1222 vaccination. These receptors were taken from an adult in good health.

The chain uses TRBV5-4 and TRBJ2-3; 10 nucleotides match TRBD2. Per the germline V gene, CDR1 is SGHNT and CDR2 is YYREEE (reference sequence). Trimming cost V 4 bases and J 9 bases; bases outside gene matches: 14. The CDR3 runs to 16 residues. The CDR3 here is CASSRGNSGGTITQYF. The CDR3 DNA sequence: TGTGCCAGCAGCCGGGGGAATAGCGGGGGGACCATAACGCAGTATTTT.

This chain joins TRBV2 and TRBJ1-2, with 7 bases identical to TRBD1. Germline values: CDR1 SNHLY, CDR2 FYNNEI. The trim removed 3 bases at V and 3 bases at J, leaving 1 base unmatched. The CDR3 is 13 amino acids. DNA for the CDR3: TGTGCCAGCAGTGAGACAGGGTACTATGGCTACACCTTC. This translates into CASSETGYYGYTF.

This chain links TRBV3-1 (or the pseudogene TRBV3-2) with TRBJ2-5; TRBD2 matches at 13 bases. The CDR3 sequence is 16 residues long. The trim removed 3 bases at V and 8 bases at J, leaving 9 bases unmatched. Germline values: CDR1 LGHDT, CDR2 YNNKEL (reference sequence). The CDR3 bases are TGTGCCAGCAGCCATCCGACTAGCGGGGGGTTAGGAACCCAGTACTTC. It specifies CASSHPTSGGLGTQYF.

The chain links TRBV7-9 to TRBJ2-2; TRBD1 or TRBD2 may be the D gene (5 bases each). This CDR3 spans 17 amino acids. Germline V gene lookup returns CDR1 SEHNR and CDR2 FQNEAQ (reference sequence). With 5 bases removed from V and 0 bases from J, the gap between germline ends came to 16 bases. The DNA for the CDR3 is TGTGCCAGCAGCGCCCCCCCCGGGGCTTCGAACACCGGGGAGCTGTTTTTT. This encodes CASSAPPGASNTGELFF. The full variable domain, with the rest looked up from reference TRBV7-9 and TRBJ2-2, is DTGVSQNPRHKITKRGQNVTFRCDPISEHNRLYWYRQTLGQGPEFLTYFQNEAQLEKSRLLSDRFSAERPKGSFSTLEIQRTEQGDSAMYLCASSAPPGASNTGELFFGEGSRLTVL.

The chain is built from TRBV20-1 and TRBJ2-4, with D uncertain. V lost 3 bases, J lost 4 bases, and 7 bases lay in between. Germline V gene sequence: CDR1 DFQATT, CDR2 SNEGSKA (reference sequence). CDR3 length: 12 amino acids. The CDR3 nucleotides are TGCAGTGCTAGTCGCCAGAAAAACATTCAGTACTTC. Translated: CSASRQKNIQYF.

V usage is TRBV5-1 and J usage is TRBJ2-5; 8 bases match TRBD2. The junction had 11 bases not matched to a gene; V was cut back by 5 bases and J by 5 bases. Looked up from germline, CDR1 is SGHRS and CDR2 is YFSETQ. This CDR3 has 15 residues. CDR3 DNA: TGCGCCAGCAGTTTGCGGGGGGCCCTGGGGGAGACCCAGTACTTC. Its protein is CASSLRGALGETQYF. Looking up the rest from reference TRBV5-1 and TRBJ2-5 gives the full variable domain: KAGVTQTPRYLIKTRGQQVTLSCSPISGHRSVSWYQQTPGQGLQFLFEYFSETQRNKGNFPGRFSGRQFSNSRSEMNVSTLELGDSALYLCASSLRGALGETQYFGPGTRLLVL.

The chain has TRBV19 and TRBJ1-3; D gene uncertain. This CDR3 comprises 14 residues. Germline V lookup: CDR1 LNHDA, CDR2 SQIVND (reference sequence). The V and J ends lost 11 bases and 0 bases respectively, with 14 bases between them. The CDR3 sequence: CAVQGIGSGNTIYF. The DNA of the CDR3 is TGTGCCGTCCAAGGGATCGGCTCTGGAAACACCATATATTTT.

V and J are TRBV6-6 and TRBJ1-1, with D unresolved. V lost 4 bases, J lost 0 bases, and 12 bases lay in between. Germline CDR1 is MNHNY and CDR2 is SVGAGI (reference sequence). This CDR3 has 15 amino acids. The CDR3 DNA sequence: TGTGCCAGCAGTTCAAGGAGCCTATTGAACACTGAAGCTTTCTTT. Translated, it gives CASSSRSLLNTEAFF.

V and J are TRBV2 and TRBJ2-7; TRBD1 or TRBD2 may be the D gene (5 bases each). Trimming took 2 bases from V and 5 from J, leaving 13 bases between them. The CDR3 totals 14 residues. Germline CDR1 and CDR2: SNHLY and FYNNEI. CDR3 sequence reads: CASSELLGVNEQYF. Written as DNA, the CDR3 is TGTGCCAGCAGTGAATTGCTGGGGGTGAACGAGCAGTACTTC.

This clone has only one observation. The rearrangement joins TRBV9 to TRBJ1-2, with TRBD1 as a possible D gene (5 bases). Germline CDR1 SGDLS, CDR2 YYNGEE. Trimming took off 2 bases at V and 7 bases at J, with 24 bases between the two ends. The CDR3 covers 17 residues. The CDR3 reads CASSVAPDNGGDSGYTF. CDR3 sequence (DNA): TGTGCCAGCAGCGTTGCCCCCGATAATGGAGGGGATAGTGGCTACACCTTC.

The rearrangement joins TRBV11-2 to TRBJ1-2; no definite D call. The CDR3 is 13 residues long. Trimming took 1 base from V and 6 from J, leaving 9 bases between them. Germline-derived CDR1 and CDR2 are SGHAT and FQNNGV. The CDR3 DNA reads TGTGCCAGCAGCTTAGCAGGAACAGATGGCTACACCTTC. It translates to CASSLAGTDGYTF.

Concerning this clone: This could be a read error, since a much larger clone is one nucleotide away. V is TRBV2 and J is TRBJ1-2; D is possibly TRBD1 (5 bases). Germline V gene lookup returns CDR1 SNHLY and CDR2 FYNNEI. This CDR3 is built from 12 residues. The V end lost 6 bases, the J end lost 4 bases, and 9 bases lay between the germline ends. The CDR3 loop reads CASSSGVYGYTF. For the CDR3, the DNA is TGTGCCAGCAGCTCGGGGGTCTATGGCTACACCTTC. Complete variable domain (other parts from reference TRBV2 and TRBJ1-2): EPEVTQTPSHQVTQMGQEVILRCVPISNHLYFYWYRQILGQKVEFLVSFYNNEISEKSEIFDDQFSVERPDGSNFTLKIRSTKLEDSAMYFCASSSGVYGYTFGSGTRLTVV.

This chain uses TRBV7-6 with TRBJ2-5; D is tentatively TRBD1 or TRBD2 (5 bases each). CDR1 is SGHVS and CDR2 is FNYEAQ in the germline V gene. The V end was cut by 1 base, the J end by 6 bases, with 18 bases between. CDR3 size: 16 residues. As DNA, the CDR3 is TGTGCCAGCAGCTTAGGAGTGGCAGGGAGTTCGCAGACCCAGTACTTC. Translation gives CASSLGVAGSSQTQYF.

The chain couples TRBV13 to TRBJ1-2, with 8 bases lining up with TRBD1. The germline CDR1 and CDR2 sequences are PRHDT and FYEKMQ (reference sequence). The CDR3 covers 15 residues. Trimming took 4 bases from V and 0 from J; bases not matched to a gene: 4. CDR3 sequence reads: CASSSLGQANYGYTF. The CDR3 DNA sequence: TGTGCCAGCAGCTCCTTGGGACAGGCTAACTATGGCTACACCTTC.

J is TRBJ1-1 and V is TRBV11-1, with a possible D match to TRBD1 (6 bases). Trimming removed 6 bases from V and 4 bases from J, with 12 bases in between. Germline V gene sequence: CDR1 SGHAT, CDR2 FQDESV (reference sequence). The CDR3 extends over 13 amino acids. CDR3 bases: TGTGCCAGCAGTCAGGACAGAACCACTGAAGCTTTCTTT. Translated: CASSQDRTTEAFF.

V and J are TRBV5-1 and TRBJ2-5, with 10 bases identical to TRBD2. Trimming removed 7 bases from V and 3 bases from J; junction bases left unmatched: 9. The CDR3 covers 15 residues. Germline-derived CDR1 and CDR2 are SGHRS and YFSETQ. The CDR3 nucleotides are TGCGCCAGCGGTAGTGGGGGGACTAGCGAAGAGACCCAGTACTTC. The encoded protein is CASGSGGTSEETQYF.

This clone was seen only once. V usage is TRBV27 and J usage is TRBJ1-1, with 9 bases fitting TRBD1. The V gene's germline CDR1 is MNHEY and CDR2 SMNVEV (reference sequence). V was pared by 7 bases and J by 12 bases, with 9 bases of the junction left unmatched. CDR3 length: 12 amino acids. Written as DNA, the CDR3 is TGTGCCAGCAAGTCCGGGACAGGGACTACTTTCTTT. Translating gives CASKSGTGTTFF.

The genes are TRBV19 and TRBJ2-5; 7 bases align to TRBD1. This CDR3 is built from 19 residues. CDR1 and CDR2 (germline): LNHDA, SQIVND (reference sequence). V shed 5 bases, J shed 2 bases, and the junction held 20 bases outside the gene matches. CDR3 sequence reads: CASSRIAGTAVSLQETQYF. Here the CDR3 DNA reads TGTGCCAGTAGTCGAATCGCCGGGACAGCTGTTTCCCTACAAGAGACCCAGTACTTC.

This chain uses TRBV11-2 with TRBJ1-2; the D gene is possibly TRBD1 (5 bases). The germline V gene has CDR1 SGHAT and CDR2 FQNNGV. Between the trimmed V and J ends, which lost 1 base and 4 bases, there was a span of 19 bases. CDR3 length: 17 amino acids. This CDR3 reads CASSLVTAQWTSYGYTF. CDR3 DNA: TGTGCCAGCAGCTTAGTTACCGCTCAATGGACAAGCTATGGCTACACCTTC. The entire variable domain, with the rest obtained from reference TRBV11-2 and TRBJ1-2, is as follows: EAGVAQSPRYKIIEKRQSVAFWCNPISGHATLYWYQQILGQGPKLLIQFQNNGVVDDSQLPKDRFSAERLKGVDSTLKIQPAKLEDSAVYLCASSLVTAQWTSYGYTFGSGTRLTVV.

CDR3 DNA: TGTGCCAGCAGTTTTTGGGACAGGGTGCACACTGAAGCTTTCTTT. Protein product: CASSFWDRVHTEAFF. V gene TRBV28 combines with J gene TRBJ1-1, with 9 bases lining up with TRBD1. Germline-derived CDR1 and CDR2 are MDHEN and SYDVKM. The CDR3 has 15 amino acids. V lost 3 bases to trimming and J lost 3 bases; unmatched junction nucleotides: 5.

This clone was recorded only once. The genes are TRBV6-5 and TRBJ1-5; 7 bases map to TRBD1. CDR3 length: 14 amino acids. Germline V gives CDR1 MNHEY, CDR2 SVGAGI. The V and J ends lost 8 bases and 5 bases, in that order; junction bases with no gene match: 9. CDR3 nucleotides: TGTGCCAGCGGAAGAAGTACAGGGGATCAGCCCCAGCATTTT. Translating gives CASGRSTGDQPQHF.

The chain links TRBV18 to TRBJ1-2, with TRBD1 matching 10 bases. This CDR3 region has 14 residues. V was pared by 5 bases and J by 5 bases, with 5 bases of the junction left unmatched. CDR1 and CDR2 (germline): KGHSH, LQKENI. The CDR3 loop reads CASSSGTGVYGYTF. CDR3 nucleotides: TGTGCCAGCTCATCCGGGACAGGGGTTTATGGCTACACCTTC.

The rearrangement joins TRBV28 to TRBJ1-5, with 8 bases lining up with TRBD1. The CDR3 contains 14 residues. Per germline, CDR1 MDHEN and CDR2 SYDVKM. Losses at the gene ends were 8 bases for V and 6 bases for J; bases not matched to a gene: 9. The CDR3 nucleotides read TGTGCCAGCGGAGGTCAGGGGGCGATTCAGCCCCAGCATTTT. It yields the protein CASGGQGAIQPQHF. Drawing the rest from reference TRBV28 and TRBJ1-5, the complete variable domain is DVKVTQSSRYLVKRTGEKVFLECVQDMDHENMFWYRQDPGLGLRLIYFSYDVKMKEKGDIPEGYSVSREKKERFSLILESASTNQTSMYLCASGGQGAIQPQHFGDGTRLSIL.

The rearrangement links TRBV28 to TRBJ1-4; D possibly corresponds to TRBD1 (5 bases). CDR3 size: 17 residues. Trimming stripped 3 bases from V and 6 bases from J, with 20 bases between. Germline V gene data show CDR1 as MDHEN and CDR2 as SYDVKM. In DNA, the CDR3 is TGTGCCAGCAGTTTCCGGCGGGACCTCGCGTGGGATGAAAAACTGTTTTTT. Amino acid sequence: CASSFRRDLAWDEKLFF.